The 18 T cell receptor beta chains presented below share a single source sample, sequenced in a study of CD8+CD57+ T cells in acquired aplastic anemia. Genomic DNA, the template, was used for profiling of the TCR beta VDJ and CDR3. In TCRdb, the reads were re-called with MiXCR into one record per CDR3 protein. The repertoire holds some 150,000 distinct CDR3 sequences, with roughly 48% as singletons. Patients included in sequencing had previously demonstrated CD8+CD57+ cell expansion by flow cytometry. Sequencing used sorted CD4+, CD8+, or CD8+CD57+ T cells (not recorded which) from PBMCs. These receptor sequences come from a human donor with aplastic anemia.

CDR3 residues: CASSACPGTVPYTEAFF. The DNA for the CDR3 is TGTGCCAGCAGCGCCTGCCCCGGGACAGTACCCTACACTGAAGCTTTCTTT. This chain uses TRBV7-4 with TRBJ1-1; 7 nucleotides agree with TRBD1. The CDR3 extends over 17 amino acids. V was clipped by 5 bases and J by 3 bases; unmatched bases: 15. Germline V gene sequence: CDR1 SGHVT, CDR2 SQSDAQ.

The chain joins TRBV3-1 to TRBJ1-4; maybe TRBD1 (5 bases). V gave up 4 bases and J gave up 8 bases, with 17 bases separating them. CDR1 is LGHDT, CDR2 YNNKEL, per germline (reference sequence). The CDR3 runs to 15 residues. The DNA of the CDR3 is TGTGCCAGCAGCCCCGAAAGGGGCGAGGGGGAAAAACTGTTTTTT. Protein sequence: CASSPERGEGEKLFF.

This clonotype was picked up many times. The chain couples TRBV5-6 to TRBJ2-1, with D possibly matching TRBD1 (5 bases). With 0 bases removed from V and 8 bases from J, the gap between germline ends came to 9 bases. This CDR3 spans 13 amino acids. Germline V gives CDR1 SGHDT, CDR2 YYEEEE. CDR3 DNA sequence: TGTGCCAGCAGCTTGGATCCAGGGTATGAGCAGTTCTTC. Its translation: CASSLDPGYEQFF.

The CDR3 nucleotides read TGTGCCACCAGCAGGGAATTGAACCCCTACGAGCAGTACTTC. It is translated as CATSRELNPYEQYF. V usage is TRBV15 and J usage is TRBJ2-7; D gene uncertain. The CDR3 consists of 14 residues. V was shortened by 3 bases and J by 2 bases, with 11 bases between the two germline ends. Per germline, CDR1 LNHNV and CDR2 YYDKDF (reference sequence).

This chain connects TRBV5-1 to TRBJ2-5; 10 nucleotides agree with TRBD2. The germline V gene has CDR1 SGHRS and CDR2 YFSETQ. This CDR3 is 13 amino acids long. The V and J ends lost 3 bases and 5 bases, in that order; junction bases with no gene match: 1. In DNA, the CDR3 is TGCGCCAGCAGCTCGGGACTAGCGGAGACCCAGTACTTC. It translates to CASSSGLAETQYF. Looking up the rest from reference TRBV5-1 and TRBJ2-5 gives the full variable domain: KAGVTQTPRYLIKTRGQQVTLSCSPISGHRSVSWYQQTPGQGLQFLFEYFSETQRNKGNFPGRFSGRQFSNSRSEMNVSTLELGDSALYLCASSSGLAETQYFGPGTRLLVL.

This clonotype was seen once. The chain carries TRBV7-2 and TRBJ2-3, with D unclear. The germline CDR1 and CDR2 sequences are SGHTA and FQGNSA. Trimming left V 1 base short and J 3 bases short, with 5 bases between. The CDR3 runs 13 residues. The CDR3 sequence is CASSLEWTDTQYF. As DNA, the CDR3 is TGTGCCAGCAGCTTAGAATGGACAGATACGCAGTATTTT.

With regard to this clonotype: Compared with germline, one end of the junction differs, possibly owing to a read error. This chain connects TRBV5-4 to TRBJ1-4, with a weak D call TRBD1 (6 bases). The CDR3 extends over 15 amino acids. Germline CDR1 SGHNT, CDR2 YYREEE (reference sequence). This chain's CDR3 is CAGSLRGGGREKLFF. Here the CDR3 DNA reads TGTGCCGGCAGCTTGAGGGGGGGCGGAAGGGAAAAACTGTTTTTT.

This chain joins TRBV5-4 and TRBJ1-6, with TRBD1 matching 8 bases. V lost 7 bases, J lost 5 bases, and 11 bases stayed unmatched. The CDR3 covers 16 residues. CDR1 and CDR2 (germline): SGHNT, YYREEE (reference sequence). CDR3 sequence: CASSPLMTGDNSPLHF. The CDR3 nucleotides are TGTGCCAGCTCACCGTTAATGACAGGGGATAATTCACCCCTCCACTTT.

Ten or more counts support this clonotype. As DNA, the CDR3 is TGCGCCAGCAGCCAACCACAGGGCGAAAAACTGTTTTTT. This translates into CASSQPQGEKLFF. V and J are TRBV5-1 and TRBJ1-4, with D possibly TRBD1 on 6 matching bases. With 4 bases removed from V and 8 bases from J, the gap between germline ends came to 12 bases. This CDR3 is built from 13 residues. Germline loops: CDR1 SGHRS, CDR2 YFSETQ.

This clonotype came up many times. The chain carries TRBV5-1 and TRBJ1-1; 8 bases align to TRBD1. Unmatched junction bases numbered 10, after V lost 3 bases and J lost 3 bases. The CDR3 runs to 16 residues. CDR1 is SGHRS and CDR2 is YFSETQ in the germline V gene. The CDR3 loop is CASSSTLRGPDTEAFF. Written as DNA, the CDR3 is TGCGCCAGCAGCTCGACGCTCAGGGGGCCGGACACTGAAGCTTTCTTT.

This clonotype appeared many times. This chain links TRBV15 with TRBJ2-1; 11 nucleotides match TRBD2. Unmatched junction bases numbered 5, after V lost 6 bases and J lost 4 bases. The CDR3 consists of 15 residues. CDR1 is LNHNV and CDR2 is YYDKDF in the germline V gene (reference sequence). The CDR3 nucleotides read TGTGCCACCAGTCCGACTAGCGGGGCTTACAATGAGCAGTTCTTC. It codes for CATSPTSGAYNEQFF. Full variable domain (remainder filled in from reference TRBV15 and TRBJ2-1): DAMVIQNPRYQVTQFGKPVTLSCSQTLNHNVMYWYQQKSSQAPKLLFHYYDKDFNNEADTPDNFQSRRPNTSFCFLDIRSPGLGDTAMYLCATSPTSGAYNEQFFGPGTRLTVL.

This clonotype came up many times. The CDR3: CSASHSASGEQYF. The CDR3 nucleotides are TGCAGTGCTAGTCACAGCGCCTCCGGCGAGCAGTACTTC. This chain uses TRBV20-1 with TRBJ2-7, with D uncertain. This CDR3 comprises 13 residues. V was shortened by 3 bases and J by 6 bases, with 15 bases between the two germline ends. Germline loops: CDR1 DFQATT, CDR2 SNEGSKA (reference sequence).

This clonotype showed up many times. The rearrangement uses TRBV29-1 and TRBJ2-7; D remains ambiguous. Germline V lookup: CDR1 SQVTM, CDR2 ANQGSEA. V was trimmed by 0 bases and J by 6 bases, leaving 6 bases between them. CDR3 length equals 11 residues. The CDR3 region has the DNA TGCAGCGTTGAAGACTCGGGCGAGCAGTACGTC. This codes for CSVEDSGEQYV.

This clonotype was detected ten times or more. The J gene is TRBJ2-7, the V gene TRBV20-1; 11 bases match TRBD2. Germline CDR1 DFQATT, CDR2 SNEGSKA (reference sequence). The CDR3 totals 16 residues. V was pared by 0 bases and J by 4 bases, with 8 bases of the junction left unmatched. As DNA, the CDR3 is TGCAGTGCTAGAGATTCTAGCGGGGGGAAAGGGTACGAGCAGTACTTC. Translating it yields CSARDSSGGKGYEQYF.

Turning to this clonotype: A clone one base away is much larger, so this may be a read error. The gene calls are TRBV2 and TRBJ2-7, with 8 bases fitting TRBD2. Trimming removed 9 bases from V and 6 bases from J; junction bases left unmatched: 13. This CDR3 is built from 14 residues. Germline CDR1 and CDR2: SNHLY and FYNNEI. CDR3 loop: CASRESGRRGEQYF. The DNA for the CDR3 is TGTGCCAGTCGGGAGAGCGGGAGAAGAGGCGAGCAGTACTTC.

The chain is built from TRBV15 and TRBJ1-6; no clear D gene. The V gene's germline CDR1 is LNHNV and CDR2 YYDKDF (reference sequence). The CDR3 runs to 12 residues. V dropped 5 bases and J dropped 7 bases, with 6 bases sitting between them. The CDR3 here is CATSAGNSPLHF. In DNA, the CDR3 is TGTGCCACCAGCGCCGGGAATTCACCCCTCCACTTT.

The V and J genes are TRBV5-4 and TRBJ1-4; possible D gene TRBD1, 5 bases. CDR1 and CDR2 from the germline V gene are SGHNT and YYREEE (reference sequence). The CDR3 is 13 amino acids. V gave up 3 bases and J gave up 8 bases, with 11 bases separating them. CDR3 nucleotides: TGTGCCAGCAGCTCCCCAGGGACCGAAAAACTGTTTTTT. This codes for CASSSPGTEKLFF.

This clonotype was seen repeatedly, ten times or more. The V and J genes are TRBV5-5 and TRBJ1-6; no definite D call. The length of the CDR3 is 16 residues. Trimming pared 1 base from V and 3 bases from J, leaving 11 bases between. Germline lookup yields CDR1 SGHKS and CDR2 YYEKEE (reference sequence). CDR3 DNA: TGTGCCAGCAGCTTGTCGGAGATATACTATAATTCACCCCTCCACTTT. It yields the protein CASSLSEIYYNSPLHF.